The rows below give T cell receptor beta chains drawn from one sample of a study of Graves' ophthalmopathy and Graves' hyperthyroidism. One entry per CDR3 protein results from TCRdb running MiXCR on the multiplex PCR reads. The table lists around 1.1 million distinct CDR3 sequences, less than 45% of them singletons. The sequenced sample consisted of peripheral blood or thyroid tissue (not recorded which). Receptors originate from an adult man with Graves' hyperthyroidism. Both conserved end residues are part of each CDR3. D genes are given only for firm matches. Size is omitted from some rows. Given values are once, few, many or a class for expanded clones.

j_call,clone_size,d_call,v_call,cdr3_aa,cdr3_nt
TRBJ2-7,many,-,TRBV7-9,CASSPSQSYEQYF,TGTGCCAGCAGCCCCTCGCAGTCCTACGAGCAGTACTTC
TRBJ1-5,-,-,TRBV12-3/TRBV12-4,CASSSKLSQPQPF,TGTGCCAGCAGTTCCAAGCTCTCTCAGCCCCAGCCTTTT
TRBJ2-7,-,TRBD1,TRBV2,CASSKARGRPRYEQYF,TGTGCCAGCAGTAAAGCCAGGGGGCGCCCCAGATACGAGCAGTACTTC
TRBJ2-7,many,TRBD2,TRBV20-1,CSAYYSGSSLSREQYF,TGCAGTGCGTACTACAGCGGGAGCTCGTTATCGCGGGAGCAGTACTTC
TRBJ2-5,many,TRBD2,TRBV20-1,CSASEREGPKSWETQYF,TGCAGTGCTAGTGAGCGGGAGGGCCCTAAGAGCTGGGAGACCCAGTACTTC
TRBJ2-7,many,-,TRBV20-1,CSARGVGTYEQYF,TGCAGTGCTAGAGGGGTCGGAACCTACGAGCAGTACTTC
TRBJ2-5,many,-,TRBV7-2,CASSRWAYQETQYF,TGTGCCAGCAGCCGGTGGGCCTACCAAGAGACCCAGTACTTC
TRBJ2-7,-,TRBD1,TRBV7-2,CASSQDRGEGYEQCF,TGCGCCAGCAGCCAAGACAGGGGGGAAGGGTACGAGCAGTGCTTC
TRBJ1-3,few,-,TRBV27,CASSLSPQVGNTIYF,TGTGCCAGCAGTTTATCGCCCCAGGTTGGAAACACCATATATTTT
TRBJ2-2,-,TRBD2,TRBV4-3,CASSQDAGLAGANTGELFF,TGCGCCAGCAGCCAAGACGCGGGACTAGCGGGGGCGAACACCGGGGAGCTGTTTTTT
TRBJ1-5,few,-,TRBV10-3,CAISESRGDQPQHF,TGTGCCATCAGTGAGTCGCGGGGTGATCAGCCCCAGCATTTT
TRBJ2-2,-,-,TRBV20-1,CSARDLGGSAELFF,TGCAGTGCTAGAGATCTTGGGGGTTCGGCGGAGCTGTTTTTT
TRBJ1-5,few,-,TRBV3-1,CASSQGLNSNQPQHF,TGTGCCAGCAGCCAAGGGTTGAATAGCAATCAGCCCCAGCATTTT
TRBJ2-7,-,TRBD2,TRBV20-1,CSARPGLASEQYF,TGCAGTGCTAGACCGGGACTAGCTTCCGAGCAGTACTTC
TRBJ2-7,many,-,TRBV5-1,CASSEGTTYEQYF,TGCGCCAGCAGCGAGGGGACAACCTACGAGCAGTACTTC
TRBJ2-5,many,-,TRBV7-9,CASSLLSGAPQETQYF,TGTGCCAGCAGCTTACTTTCCGGAGCCCCGCAAGAGACCCAGTACTTC
TRBJ1-5,-,-,TRBV7-9,CASSQPRDGQPQHF,TGCGCCAGCAGCCAACCTAGAGACGGTCAGCCCCAGCATTTT
TRBJ1-2,many,-,TRBV7-9,CASTDGGTNYGYTF,TGTGCCAGCACCGACGGGGGGACTAACTATGGCTACACCTTC
TRBJ2-6,-,TRBD2,TRBV11-2,CASSSRGLGSYVLTF,TGTGCCAGCAGCTCCCGCGGACTAGGGTCCTACGTCCTGACTTTC
TRBJ2-7,-,TRBD1,TRBV9,CASSVVGTGTYEQYF,TGTGCCAGCAGCGTAGTCGGGACAGGCACCTACGAGCAGTACTTC
TRBJ2-5,-,-,TRBV29-1,CSVQEGGTQYF,TGCAGCGTTCAAGAGGGAGGGACCCAGTACTTC
TRBJ1-2,many,TRBD1,TRBV2,CASSGGPGGFGYGYTF,TGTGCCAGCAGTGGAGGGCCAGGGGGCTTTGGATATGGCTACACCTTC
TRBJ2-5,many,TRBD2,TRBV6-6,CASSYFLAGEETQYF,TGTGCCAGCAGTTACTTCCTAGCGGGGGAAGAGACCCAGTACTTC
TRBJ2-5,-,-,TRBV5-6,CASSYGSGETQYF,TGTGCCAGCAGCTACGGGAGCGGGGAGACCCAGTACTTC
TRBJ2-3,few,TRBD1,TRBV29-1,CSFRDRVLTDTQYF,TGCAGCTTCCGAGACAGGGTCCTGACAGATACGCAGTATTTT
TRBJ1-5,-,TRBD1,TRBV15,CASSLTGTTQHF,TGTGCCAGCAGTTTGACAGGGACGACCCAGCATTTT
TRBJ1-1,few,-,TRBV29-1,CSTQNAFF,TGCAGCACACAGAATGCTTTCTTT
TRBJ1-6,-,TRBD1,TRBV5-5,CASSSSGTGSSPLHF,TGTGCCAGCAGTTCGTCCGGGACAGGAAGTTCACCCCTCCACTTT
TRBJ2-2,few,-,TRBV11-2,CASSLRGVVDTGELFF,TGTGCCAGCAGCTTAAGGGGGGTAGTTGACACCGGGGAGCTGTTTTTT
TRBJ2-7,-,-,TRBV30,CAWSERGAFEQYF,TGTGCCTGGAGTGAAAGGGGCGCGTTCGAGCAGTACTTC
TRBJ1-2,-,TRBD1,TRBV10-2,CAISTGQGDLHGYTF,TGCGCCATCAGCACGGGACAGGGAGACCTCCATGGCTACACCTTC
TRBJ1-3,many,-,TRBV10-3,CASRDTGNTIYF,TGTGCCTCAAGGGACACTGGAAACACCATATATTTT
TRBJ2-1,-,TRBD2,TRBV9,CASSNSSGNEQFF,TGTGCCAGCAGCAATTCTAGCGGCAATGAGCAGTTCTTC
TRBJ1-5,many,-,TRBV5-6,CASSLTRGTNQPQHF,TGTGCCAGCAGCTTAACCAGGGGTACGAATCAGCCCCAGCATTTT
TRBJ2-5,-,-,TRBV12-3/TRBV12-4,CASSNSGSGGETQYF,TGTGCCAGCAGCAACTCCGGGAGCGGCGGGGAGACCCAGTACTTC
TRBJ1-2,-,-,TRBV5-6,CASSLHRIYTF,TGTGCCAGCAGCTTGCATCGGATTTACACCTTC
TRBJ1-2,once,TRBD1,TRBV6-5,CASSATQGAHGYTF,TGTGCCAGCAGTGCAACACAGGGGGCTCATGGCTACACCTTC
TRBJ2-7,-,-,TRBV3-1,CASSQIGYEQYF,TGTGCCAGCAGCCAAATCGGTTACGAGCAGTACTTC
TRBJ2-7,-,-,TRBV11-2,CASSDPGPYEQYF,TGTGCCAGCAGCGACCCGGGTCCTTACGAGCAGTACTTC
TRBJ1-5,few,-,TRBV7-9,CASSLRPNQPQHF,TGTGCCAGCAGCCTGCGACCTAATCAGCCCCAGCATTTT
TRBJ1-1,few,TRBD1,TRBV10-2,CASRSTGDTEAFF,TGCGCCAGCCGATCGACAGGGGACACTGAAGCTTTCTTT
TRBJ2-5,-,TRBD2,TRBV10-3,CAISAGTARSGMTTQYF,TGTGCCATCAGTGCTGGGACGGCCAGGAGCGGGATGACGACCCAGTACTTC
TRBJ2-7,many,TRBD1,TRBV12-3/TRBV12-4,CASSHRDRDTEQYF,TGTGCCAGCAGTCACCGGGACAGGGATACCGAGCAGTACTTC
TRBJ2-5,-,-,TRBV10-2,CASSGAGLPTQYF,TGCGCCAGCAGTGGGGCGGGACTCCCGACCCAGTACTTC
TRBJ1-3,many,TRBD1,TRBV7-9,CASSPGTAQARTIYF,TGTGCCAGCAGCCCCGGGACAGCCCAAGCTCGCACCATATATTTT
TRBJ2-7,-,TRBD2,TRBV6-5,CASRPPRGSGNFYEQYF,TGTGCCAGCAGACCCCCCAGGGGTAGCGGGAATTTCTACGAGCAGTACTTC